The 32 T cell receptor beta chains below come from one sample, sequenced in a study of shared clonotypes between healthy human individuals. Using immunoSEQ multiplex PCR, the repertoire was profiled, and TCRdb retains in-frame clones only, with some absent. In the table there are hundreds of thousands of clones, approximately 96% of which are singletons. Naive CD8 cells, CD45RO-negative and positively selected for CCR7, excluded terminally differentiated effector memory CD45RA+ cells. The sequencing input was naive CD8+ T cells sorted from blood. The receptors were gathered from a woman aged 25-40 years in good health.

To note about this clone: Additional DNA sequences in this sample encode the identical CDR3. The genes are TRBV9 and TRBJ1-2; D possibly corresponds to TRBD1 (5 bases). The germline V gene has CDR1 SGDLS and CDR2 YYNGEE. The CDR3 runs 14 residues. The V and J ends lost 3 bases and 4 bases respectively, with 13 bases between them. CDR3 in amino acids: CASSAADRGYGYTF. CDR3 sequence (DNA): TGTGCCAGCAGCGCCGCCGACAGAGGCTATGGCTACACCTTC.

CDR3 sequence (DNA): TGTGCCAGCAGAACATCGCAGGGGAACACCGGGGAGCTGTTTTTT. Its protein is CASRTSQGNTGELFF. The chain links TRBV2 to TRBJ2-2; TRBD1 is a possible D gene (5 bases). CDR1 is SNHLY, CDR2 FYNNEI, per germline. CDR3 length: 15 amino acids. The ends were cut back, 6 bases at V and 1 base at J, with 12 bases in the middle.

V is TRBV7-9 and J is TRBJ2-5, with D uncertain. Germline values: CDR1 SEHNR, CDR2 FQNEAQ (reference sequence). Trimming took off 5 bases at V and 6 bases at J, with 16 bases between the two ends. The CDR3 is 14 amino acids. The CDR3 region is CASSPGQDGKTQYF. The CDR3 DNA reads TGTGCCAGCAGCCCGGGTCAGGATGGAAAGACCCAGTACTTC.

The DNA for the CDR3 is TGTGCCAGCAGCTTAGAGACAGCCTACGAGCAGTACTTC. Amino acid sequence: CASSLETAYEQYF. This chain connects TRBV7-9 to TRBJ2-7; tentatively, D is TRBD1 (5 bases). Germline CDR1 and CDR2: SEHNR and FQNEAQ (reference sequence). The CDR3 contains 13 residues. Deletions cut 1 base from V and 2 bases from J, with 6 bases between.

The chain recombines TRBV2 with TRBJ2-7, with no clear D. CDR3 length: 12 residues. Trimming removed 5 bases at V and 2 bases at J, with 7 bases between. Germline V lookup: CDR1 SNHLY, CDR2 FYNNEI. CDR3 nucleotide sequence: TGTGCCAGCAGTACTGATCCCTACGAGCAGTACTTC. Protein: CASSTDPYEQYF.

The gene calls are TRBV28 and TRBJ2-2; 8 bases line up with TRBD2. CDR3 length: 12 amino acids. Germline V gene data show CDR1 as MDHEN and CDR2 as SYDVKM. The ends lost 6 bases at V and 8 bases at J; junction bases unmatched: 2. The CDR3 spells CASSGLAGELFF. The CDR3 DNA reads TGTGCCAGCAGCGGACTAGCTGGGGAGCTGTTTTTT. Full variable domain (outside the CDR3, taken from reference TRBV28 and TRBJ2-2): DVKVTQSSRYLVKRTGEKVFLECVQDMDHENMFWYRQDPGLGLRLIYFSYDVKMKEKGDIPEGYSVSREKKERFSLILESASTNQTSMYLCASSGLAGELFFGEGSRLTVL.

The chain recombines TRBV5-8 with TRBJ1-2; 7 nucleotides agree with TRBD1. Germline loops: CDR1 SGHTS, CDR2 YDEGEE. The CDR3 totals 16 residues. V lost 9 bases to trimming and J lost 4 bases; unmatched junction nucleotides: 18. DNA for the CDR3: TGTGCCATCCGAAGCTTGGACAGGCGGTCGGTCTATGGCTACACCTTC. Its translation: CAIRSLDRRSVYGYTF.

V and J are TRBV9 and TRBJ2-7; 9 bases map to TRBD1. CDR3 size: 13 residues. The germline V gene encodes CDR1 SGDLS and CDR2 YYNGEE. With 3 bases clipped from V and 3 bases from J, the junction kept 1 base outside the gene matches. CDR3 in amino acids: CASSGGQGYEQYF. Written as DNA, the CDR3 is TGTGCCAGCAGCGGGGGACAGGGCTACGAGCAGTACTTC.

This rearrangement joins TRBV6-1 to TRBJ1-5; the match to TRBD1 covers 7 bases. Germline V gene data show CDR1 as MNHNS and CDR2 as SASEGT. The junction had 10 bases not matched to a gene; V was cut back by 7 bases and J by 7 bases. The length of the CDR3 is 14 residues. The CDR3 DNA sequence: TGTGCCAGCAATTACCGGGACAGACGGCAGCCCCAGCATTTT. Protein sequence: CASNYRDRRQPQHF.

The chain recombines TRBV19 with TRBJ1-2; D unresolved. V was pared by 9 bases and J by 3 bases, with 23 bases between. In germline, CDR1 is LNHDA, CDR2 SQIVND (reference sequence). CDR3 length equals 16 residues. The CDR3 sequence is CASSSEAVTGYYGYTF. CDR3 DNA sequence: TGTGCCAGCTCTTCTGAGGCGGTAACTGGGTACTATGGCTACACCTTC.

The rearrangement joins TRBV6-1 to TRBJ2-5; TRBD1 agrees at 7 bases. Germline trimming cut 5 bases from V and 4 bases from J; bases unmatched to any gene: 7. There are 14 residues in the CDR3. CDR1 and CDR2 (germline): MNHNS, SASEGT. CDR3 loop: CASSPQGSGETQYF. The DNA of the CDR3 is TGTGCCAGCAGTCCACAGGGGAGCGGAGAGACCCAGTACTTC.

The chain carries TRBV28 and TRBJ2-1, with a tentative D call TRBD2 (6 bases). Per germline, CDR1 MDHEN and CDR2 SYDVKM. The CDR3 has 14 amino acids. The ends were cut back, 7 bases at V and 3 bases at J, with 13 bases in the middle. CDR3 sequence reads: CASTLGGYYNEQFF. The CDR3 DNA reads TGTGCCAGCACCTTGGGGGGTTACTACAATGAGCAGTTCTTC.

The V and J genes are TRBV11-2 and TRBJ2-7; TRBD2 matches at 10 bases. Looked up from germline, CDR1 is SGHAT and CDR2 is FQNNGV. The CDR3 is 15 amino acids. V lost 5 bases and J lost 5; bases outside the gene matches: 9. CDR3 bases: TGTGCCAGCAGCCGAGAGCGGGAGGGTGACAACGAGCAGTACTTC. Amino acid sequence: CASSREREGDNEQYF.

The chain has TRBV5-4 and TRBJ1-2; 10 bases line up with TRBD1. The V and J ends lost 6 bases and 5 bases, in that order; junction bases with no gene match: 7. This CDR3 is built from 14 residues. Germline V CDR1 and CDR2: SGHNT, YYREEE (reference sequence). CDR3 sequence reads: CASIQTGGLYGYTF. CDR3 coding DNA: TGTGCCAGCATCCAGACAGGGGGCTTGTATGGCTACACCTTC.

The rearrangement joins TRBV27 to TRBJ2-7; D could derive from TRBD1 or TRBD2 (5 bases each). This CDR3 is 14 amino acids long. The germline CDR1 and CDR2 sequences are MNHEY and SMNVEV (reference sequence). Between the trimmed V and J ends, which lost 7 bases and 3 bases, there was a span of 16 bases. CDR3 in amino acids: CASTVGPGNYEQYF. Here the CDR3 DNA reads TGTGCCAGCACCGTGGGACCAGGGAACTACGAGCAGTACTTC.

The table lists this clone with a few counts. The rearrangement uses TRBV15 and TRBJ1-2; D remains ambiguous. The V end was cut by 6 bases, the J end by 2 bases, with 16 bases between. Germline V gene lookup returns CDR1 LNHNV and CDR2 YYDKDF (reference sequence). This CDR3 is built from 15 residues. This chain's CDR3 is CATRVSGEMNYGYTF. The DNA of the CDR3 is TGTGCCACCAGGGTAAGCGGTGAAATGAACTATGGCTACACCTTC.

V usage is TRBV28 and J usage is TRBJ1-2; a possible D gene is TRBD1 (5 bases). CDR1 and CDR2 from the germline V gene are MDHEN and SYDVKM. V was shortened by 3 bases and J by 3 bases, with 23 bases between the two germline ends. The CDR3 is 18 amino acids. The chain's CDR3 is CASSLDGTLGGADYGYTF. The CDR3 nucleotides are TGTGCCAGCAGTTTGGACGGGACTCTCGGAGGGGCAGACTATGGCTACACCTTC.

This chain joins TRBV15 and TRBJ2-5, with 7 positions matching TRBD2. With the DNA end fitting TRBJ2-7 better, the J assignment may be wrong. Per germline, CDR1 LNHNV and CDR2 YYDKDF (reference sequence). The CDR3 is 20 amino acids. The DNA of the CDR3 is TGTGCCACCAGCAGTCTTTCCTGGGGGGGGACCGGACTGACTTCCTACGAGCAGTACTTC. Translation: CATSSLSWGGTGLTSYEQYF.

The gene calls are TRBV30 and TRBJ2-3; possibly TRBD1 for D (5 bases). Trimming left V 0 bases short and J 6 bases short, with 19 bases between. Looked up from germline, CDR1 is GTSNPN and CDR2 is SVGIG (reference sequence). The CDR3 loop spans 16 amino acids. The DNA of the CDR3 is TGTGCCTGGAGTGTACCGTGGCCAGGGCTACGCGATACGCAGTATTTT. It specifies CAWSVPWPGLRDTQYF.

The rearrangement joins TRBV29-1 to TRBJ2-7, with 8 bases aligning to TRBD1. The CDR3 is 14 amino acids. The junction had 3 bases not matched to a gene; V was cut back by 0 bases and J by 2 bases. Germline V gene sequence: CDR1 SQVTM, CDR2 ANQGSEA. For the CDR3, the DNA is TGCAGCGTTGAAGACCCGGGACAGGCCTACGAGCAGTACTTC. Translating gives CSVEDPGQAYEQYF.

The chain joins TRBV2 to TRBJ2-2, with 12 nucleotides matching TRBD2. Trimming took 1 base from V and 6 from J; bases not matched to a gene: 6. Germline V CDR1 and CDR2: SNHLY, FYNNEI. This CDR3 spans 17 amino acids. The CDR3 loop reads CASSEGLAGEGPGELFF. The CDR3 DNA reads TGTGCCAGCAGTGAAGGACTAGCGGGAGAGGGACCCGGGGAGCTGTTTTTT.

The chain is built from TRBV28 and TRBJ1-2, with D possibly being TRBD1 (5 bases). In germline, CDR1 is MDHEN, CDR2 SYDVKM. The CDR3 totals 15 residues. The V gene lost 4 bases and the J gene lost 1 base, with 13 bases spanning the gap. CDR3 residues: CASSSPRDGNYGYTF. The CDR3 DNA sequence: TGTGCCAGCAGTTCCCCCAGGGACGGTAACTATGGCTACACCTTC.

The V call is TRBV19, the J call TRBJ2-2; no clear D. Germline assignment: CDR1 LNHDA and CDR2 SQIVND (reference sequence). V dropped 5 bases and J dropped 2 bases, with 6 bases sitting between them. This CDR3 region has 13 residues. The CDR3 reads CASSPRNTGELFF. CDR3 DNA: TGTGCCAGTAGTCCACGTAACACCGGGGAGCTGTTTTTT.

The chain joins TRBV11-2 to TRBJ2-7; 12 bases agree with TRBD2. V lost 5 bases to trimming and J lost 4 bases; unmatched junction nucleotides: 9. The CDR3 consists of 16 residues. CDR1 SGHAT and CDR2 FQNNGV come from the germline V gene. In nucleotides, the CDR3 is TGTGCCAGCAGCCCACCTGGACTAGCGGGAAAGTACGAGCAGTACTTC. Amino acids: CASSPPGLAGKYEQYF.

This clone was seen a single time. V and J are TRBV7-9 and TRBJ2-1, with a tentative D call TRBD2 (5 bases). CDR1 SEHNR and CDR2 FQNEAQ come from the germline V gene (reference sequence). This CDR3 is 14 amino acids long. V shed 2 bases and J shed 7 bases, with 12 bases lying between them. CDR3 DNA: TGTGCCAGCAGCTTACTCCACCGGGGTAATGAGCAGTTCTTC. Its translation: CASSLLHRGNEQFF.

This chain links TRBV7-9 with TRBJ2-1; TRBD1 matches at 8 bases. The germline CDR1 and CDR2 sequences are SEHNR and FQNEAQ (reference sequence). Trimming at V came to 3 bases and at J to 3 bases, leaving 4 bases not matched to a gene. This CDR3 spans 15 amino acids. CDR3 amino acids: CASSFGTGVYNEQFF. The CDR3 nucleotides read TGTGCCAGCAGCTTCGGGACAGGAGTCTACAATGAGCAGTTCTTC.

The chain has TRBV5-1 and TRBJ1-1; D might be TRBD1 (5 bases). Trimming removed 5 bases from V and 0 bases from J, with 14 bases in between. The CDR3 has 15 amino acids. CDR1 and CDR2 (germline): SGHRS, YFSETQ. DNA for the CDR3: TGCGCCAGCAGGCAGCCGGCGGACATGAACACTGAAGCTTTCTTT. Residues: CASRQPADMNTEAFF.

The gene calls are TRBV19 and TRBJ1-1, with D perhaps matching TRBD1 (6 bases). The V end lost 5 bases, the J end lost 5 bases, and 12 bases lay between the germline ends. Germline-derived CDR1 and CDR2 are LNHDA and SQIVND (reference sequence). CDR3 length: 13 amino acids. The DNA of the CDR3 is TGTGCCAGTAGTGGACTGGGGGCGACTGAAGCTTTCTTT. Residues: CASSGLGATEAFF.

The chain has TRBV5-1 and TRBJ2-1; TRBD1 matches 8 bases. The CDR3 sequence is 15 residues long. CDR1 SGHRS and CDR2 YFSETQ come from the germline V gene. The trim removed 0 bases at V and 8 bases at J, leaving 7 bases unmatched. CDR3 sequence: CASSLEWTGSDEQFF. The CDR3 region has the DNA TGCGCCAGCAGCTTGGAGTGGACAGGGTCGGATGAGCAGTTCTTC.

This chain uses TRBV6-1 with TRBJ1-3, with D unresolved. CDR3 size: 14 residues. Trimming pared 3 bases from V and 0 bases from J, leaving 6 bases between. The germline gives CDR1 MNHNS, CDR2 SASEGT. CDR3 region: CASSDWNSGNTIYF. The CDR3 DNA follows: TGTGCCAGCAGTGATTGGAACTCTGGAAACACCATATATTTT.

The CDR3 region is CASSSDLHTQYF. DNA for the CDR3: TGTGCCAGCAGTAGTGACTTGCATACGCAGTATTTT. The chain couples TRBV27 to TRBJ2-3; D is unclear. From germline, CDR1 is MNHEY and CDR2 SMNVEV (reference sequence). The CDR3 totals 12 residues. The V gene lost 5 bases and the J gene lost 7 bases, with 10 bases spanning the gap.

CDR3 sequence: CASRPGQGVHEQFF. CDR3 DNA sequence: TGTGCCAGCAGGCCGGGACAGGGGGTCCATGAGCAGTTCTTC. The gene calls are TRBV6-5 and TRBJ2-1, with 11 bases fitting TRBD1. The length of the CDR3 is 14 residues. Germline values: CDR1 MNHEY, CDR2 SVGAGI. Germline trimming cut 6 bases from V and 8 bases from J; bases unmatched to any gene: 6.